What follows are 24 T cell receptor beta chains derived from one specimen sequenced in a study of cytomegalovirus exposure and HLA in healthy donors (TCRdb year 2017). Libraries were constructed by the immunoSEQ multiplex PCR assay. Here the immuneACCESS table is served through TCRdb, limited to in-frame sequences with V and J called. Missing clones are a known gap in these copies; in checked studies unresolved V genes cover under half, and the rest lacks a known reason. This sample comprises about 250,000 clones, more than 75% of them detected only once. Approximately 2.5% of the sample is in the top ten clones. Sequenced sample: PBMCs. These receptors were collected from a man younger than 30 in good health and CMV-seronegative.

This chain links TRBV9 with TRBJ1-1; the match to TRBD1 covers 8 bases. CDR1 and CDR2 from the germline V gene are SGDLS and YYNGEE. After removal of 3 bases from V and 6 bases from J, the junction contained 7 bases not matched to a gene. This CDR3 contains 14 residues. The CDR3 DNA reads as TGTGCCAGCAGCGCGTTACAGGGGGTCCCTGAAGCTTTCTTT. Its translation is CASSALQGVPEAFF.

The chain carries TRBV9 and TRBJ2-3; TRBD2 agrees at 9 bases. This CDR3 region has 15 residues. Per the germline V gene, CDR1 is SGDLS and CDR2 is YYNGEE. The V segment lost 4 bases and the J segment 2 bases; nucleotides outside the gene matches: 5. CDR3 sequence: CASSLGLAITDTQYF. The CDR3 nucleotides read TGTGCCAGCAGCCTGGGACTAGCCATCACAGATACGCAGTATTTT.

The V gene is TRBV28, the J gene TRBJ1-1, with a possible D match to TRBD1 (6 bases). CDR1 is MDHEN and CDR2 is SYDVKM in the germline V gene. The CDR3 consists of 15 residues. V gave up 2 bases and J gave up 5 bases, with 15 bases separating them. The CDR3 reads CASSLIREGGTEAFF. The CDR3 region has the DNA TGTGCCAGCAGTTTAATTCGTGAAGGGGGAACTGAAGCTTTCTTT.

This chain connects TRBV6-1 to TRBJ1-3; D is ambiguous. The germline CDR1 and CDR2 sequences are MNHNS and SASEGT. This CDR3 is 14 amino acids long. With 6 bases removed from V and 0 bases from J, the gap between germline ends came to 9 bases. CDR3 region: CASSRLISGNTIYF. CDR3 coding DNA: TGTGCCAGCAGCAGACTGATCTCTGGAAACACCATATATTTT.

The chain links TRBV28 to TRBJ1-6, with D perhaps TRBD1 (5 bases). This CDR3 is 14 amino acids long. Germline CDR1 and CDR2: MDHEN and SYDVKM. V was shortened by 6 bases and J by 7 bases, with 13 bases between the two germline ends. The CDR3 region is CASRLGGVNSPLHF. Written as DNA, the CDR3 is TGTGCCAGCAGGCTCGGGGGAGTAAATTCACCCCTCCACTTT.

V and J are TRBV6-5 and TRBJ1-2; D gene uncertain. Germline V gene sequence: CDR1 MNHEY, CDR2 SVGAGI. The CDR3 runs to 15 residues. V was clipped by 2 bases and J by 4 bases, with 14 bases between them. The CDR3 DNA follows: TGTGCCAGCAGTTACAATTTCAATCGCGGCTATGGCTACACCTTC. Protein sequence: CASSYNFNRGYGYTF.

The chain combines TRBV7-2 with TRBJ2-1; 8 bases line up with TRBD2. CDR1 is SGHTA and CDR2 is FQGNSA in the germline V gene. The CDR3 contains 16 residues. V was pared by 0 bases and J by 8 bases, with 9 bases of the junction left unmatched. CDR3 nucleotide sequence: TGTGCCAGCAGCTTAGCGACTGGACTAGCACTCTATGAGCAGTTCTTC. Protein product: CASSLATGLALYEQFF. The entire variable domain, with the rest obtained from reference TRBV7-2 and TRBJ2-1, is as follows: GAGVSQSPSNKVTEKGKDVELRCDPISGHTALYWYRQSLGQGLEFLIYFQGNSAPDKSGLPSDRFSAERTGGSVSTLTIQRTQQEDSAVYLCASSLATGLALYEQFFGPGTRLTVL.

The chain combines TRBV28 with TRBJ2-7; TRBD2 agrees at 8 bases. There are 14 residues in the CDR3. J was trimmed by 4 bases and V by 6 bases; bases with no gene match: 8. The germline CDR1 and CDR2 sequences are MDHEN and SYDVKM. Here the CDR3 reads CASRELAGTYEQYF. CDR3 bases: TGTGCCAGCAGAGAATTAGCGGGGACATACGAGCAGTACTTC.

The chain employs TRBV19 and TRBJ1-2, with 9 bases matching TRBD1. The CDR3 totals 12 residues. CDR1 is LNHDA and CDR2 is SQIVND in the germline V gene (reference sequence). J was trimmed by 2 bases and V by 10 bases; bases with no gene match: 2. DNA of the CDR3: TGTGCCACCGGACAGGGGAACTATGGCTACACCTTC. Amino acids: CATGQGNYGYTF.

The chain carries TRBV6-1 and TRBJ2-7, with TRBD2 identical over 8 bases. V lost 6 bases to trimming and J lost 0 bases; unmatched junction nucleotides: 4. Germline V gene lookup returns CDR1 MNHNS and CDR2 SASEGT. CDR3 length equals 14 residues. The CDR3 here is CASRFTSGSYEQYF. CDR3 sequence (DNA): TGTGCCAGCAGATTTACTAGCGGCTCCTACGAGCAGTACTTC.

The chain carries TRBV18 and TRBJ2-2, with 7 nucleotides matching TRBD1. Germline V CDR1 and CDR2: KGHSH, LQKENI. The ends lost 4 bases at V and 1 base at J; junction bases unmatched: 3. This CDR3 contains 15 residues. The CDR3 reads CASSLGQVNTGELFF. Here the CDR3 DNA reads TGTGCCAGCTCACTTGGACAGGTGAACACCGGGGAGCTGTTTTTT. Full variable domain (remainder filled in from reference TRBV18 and TRBJ2-2): NAGVMQNPRHLVRRRGQEARLRCSPMKGHSHVYWYRQLPEEGLKFMVYLQKENIIDESGMPKERFSAEFPKEGPSILRIQQVVRGDSAAYFCASSLGQVNTGELFFGEGSRLTVL.

The chain couples TRBV7-2 to TRBJ2-3; D gene ambiguous. Germline loops: CDR1 SGHTA, CDR2 FQGNSA. This CDR3 contains 12 residues. Trimming took off 0 bases at V and 7 bases at J, with 5 bases between the two ends. This CDR3 reads CASSLAENTQYF. CDR3 sequence (DNA): TGTGCCAGCAGCTTAGCGGAGAATACGCAGTATTTT.

The rearrangement uses TRBV7-2 and TRBJ2-3; possible D gene TRBD1, 7 bases. This CDR3 is built from 15 residues. Trimming cost V 4 bases and J 8 bases, with 19 bases left between them. Germline-derived CDR1 and CDR2 are SGHTA and FQGNSA. The CDR3 is CASSSRGARFGTQYF. The CDR3 nucleotides read TGTGCCAGCAGCTCCAGGGGGGCCCGGTTCGGTACGCAGTATTTT. Full variable domain (rest looked up from reference TRBV7-2 and TRBJ2-3): GAGVSQSPSNKVTEKGKDVELRCDPISGHTALYWYRQSLGQGLEFLIYFQGNSAPDKSGLPSDRFSAERTGGSVSTLTIQRTQQEDSAVYLCASSSRGARFGTQYFGPGTRLTVL.

The chain has TRBV27 and TRBJ1-1; the match to TRBD1 covers 7 bases. The junction had 4 bases not matched to a gene; V was cut back by 4 bases and J by 5 bases. Germline V gives CDR1 MNHEY, CDR2 SMNVEV (reference sequence). The CDR3 loop spans 13 amino acids. CDR3 in DNA: TGTGCCAGCAGTTATAACAGGGGAACTGAAGCTTTCTTT. Amino acid sequence: CASSYNRGTEAFF.

The chain is built from TRBV7-9 and TRBJ1-3; 10 nucleotides agree with TRBD1. The V gene end was trimmed by 3 bases and the J gene end by 1 base; junction bases not matched to a gene: 6. CDR1 is SEHNR and CDR2 is FQNEAQ in the germline V gene (reference sequence). This CDR3 has 17 residues. Here the CDR3 DNA reads TGTGCCAGCAGCTTGACATCGGGACAGGGGTCTGGAAACACCATATATTTT. It specifies CASSLTSGQGSGNTIYF.

This clone was observed a few times. V usage is TRBV6-1 and J usage is TRBJ2-7; D remains unclear. Germline assignment: CDR1 MNHNS and CDR2 SASEGT. The CDR3 length is 12 residues. V was shortened by 1 base and J by 3 bases, with 4 bases between the two germline ends. The CDR3 nucleotides read TGTGCCAGCAGTGAAGGCGGCTACGAGCAGTACTTC. Translation: CASSEGGYEQYF.

The sample holds a few counts of this clone. V and J are TRBV5-1 and TRBJ2-7; D is possibly TRBD1 (5 bases). With 1 base removed from V and 0 bases from J, the gap between germline ends came to 14 bases. The CDR3 sequence is 16 residues long. Germline loops: CDR1 SGHRS, CDR2 YFSETQ. The CDR3 loop reads CASSLTRRAISYEQYF. In DNA form, the CDR3 reads TGCGCCAGCAGCTTGACCCGCAGGGCTATCTCCTACGAGCAGTACTTC.

This clone was observed a handful of times. The chain is built from TRBV20-1 and TRBJ1-1; perhaps TRBD1 as D (6 bases). V was cut by 5 bases and J by 7 bases, with 11 bases left in between. CDR1 and CDR2 from the germline V gene are DFQATT and SNEGSKA (reference sequence). CDR3 length: 11 amino acids. The CDR3 reads CSARTEVEAFF. The DNA for the CDR3 is TGCAGTGCTCGGACAGAAGTTGAAGCTTTCTTT.

V and J are TRBV7-9 and TRBJ2-2, with a weak D call TRBD1 (6 bases). Germline V gene lookup returns CDR1 SEHNR and CDR2 FQNEAQ (reference sequence). Deletions cut 5 bases from V and 6 bases from J, with 13 bases between. This CDR3 contains 14 residues. The CDR3: CASSRKQGPGELFF. As DNA, the CDR3 is TGTGCCAGCAGCCGAAAACAGGGTCCCGGGGAGCTGTTTTTT.

The chain recombines TRBV5-1 with TRBJ2-3, with 9 bases matching TRBD2. This CDR3 has 16 residues. With 0 bases clipped from V and 2 bases from J, the junction kept 4 bases outside the gene matches. The germline V gene has CDR1 SGHRS and CDR2 YFSETQ. CDR3 coding DNA: TGCGCCAGCAGCTTGGTGCTAGCGGGATTCACAGATACGCAGTATTTT. It translates to CASSLVLAGFTDTQYF.

The chain employs TRBV5-4 and TRBJ2-7; 10 bases map to TRBD2. Per the germline V gene, CDR1 is SGHNT and CDR2 is YYREEE (reference sequence). This CDR3 contains 15 residues. V trimming: 2 bases; J trimming: 4 bases; junction bases outside the gene matches: 6. The CDR3 coding sequence is TGTGCCAGCAGCTTACCACTAGCGGGAAGGTACGAGCAGTACTTC. This gives the protein CASSLPLAGRYEQYF.

The J gene is TRBJ2-7, the V gene TRBV7-8; 14 bases map to TRBD2. Losses at the gene ends were 5 bases for V and 4 bases for J; bases not matched to a gene: 19. Germline lookup yields CDR1 SGHVS and CDR2 FQNEAQ. CDR3 length: 20 amino acids. The DNA for the CDR3 is TGTGCCAGCAGCCAACTTCGACAGACCGGGACTAGCGGGAGTCGGTACGAGCAGTACTTC. It codes for CASSQLRQTGTSGSRYEQYF.

V usage is TRBV2 and J usage is TRBJ2-5, with 11 bases fitting TRBD2. Germline lookup yields CDR1 SNHLY and CDR2 FYNNEI. The CDR3 consists of 15 residues. V trimming: 5 bases; J trimming: 5 bases; junction bases outside the gene matches: 7. CDR3 DNA sequence: TGTGCCAGCAGTTTTAGCGGGGGGGCGGAGGAGACCCAGTACTTC. This gives the protein CASSFSGGAEETQYF.

The chain joins TRBV28 to TRBJ1-2; 11 bases are shared with TRBD1. V lost 6 bases and J lost 6; bases outside the gene matches: 3. CDR1 is MDHEN, CDR2 SYDVKM, per germline. CDR3 length: 13 residues. The CDR3 nucleotides are TGTGCCAGCAGAAGGACAGGGGGCAATGGCTACACCTTC. Translating it yields CASRRTGGNGYTF.